One and the same sample provided the 29 T cell receptor beta chains below, sequenced in a study of T cell clones after liver transplantation (dated by TCRdb to between 2019 and 2020). The receptor library was made with the immunoSEQ multiplex PCR assay. TCRdb provides this immuneACCESS table in a form limited to in-frame rearrangements. Some clones are lacking; in checked studies, under half of them reflect an unresolved V gene, and why the rest are absent is not known. This sample has around 20,000 clones in its table, and over 70% of those were observed once. In total, the top ten clones hold roughly 13% of the sample. What the time point label conveys for this sample: pre-transplant. The sample was CD8+ T cells from blood, taken before liver transplant. Every receptor here comes from a human donor who received a liver transplant.

The chain couples TRBV6-1 to TRBJ1-2, with TRBD1 identical over 7 bases. After removal of 1 base from V and 4 bases from J, the junction contained 3 bases not matched to a gene. The length of the CDR3 is 14 residues. Germline CDR1 MNHNS, CDR2 SASEGT. The CDR3 is CASSEGAGGYGYTF. DNA for the CDR3: TGTGCCAGCAGTGAAGGGGCAGGGGGCTATGGCTACACCTTC.

This sequence joins TRBV14 and TRBJ2-7, with D perhaps matching TRBD2 (5 bases). CDR1 and CDR2 (germline): SGHDN, FVKESK. The CDR3 runs to 16 residues. V lost 4 bases and J 5 bases, leaving 21 bases between the germline ends. CDR3 nucleotide sequence: TGTGCCAGCAGCCGACGGACTGGCACCCCTTCCAACGAGCAGTACTTC. As protein: CASSRRTGTPSNEQYF.

The CDR3 region is CASSLFNRAGQETQYF. The CDR3 nucleotides are TGTGCCAGCAGTTTATTTAATAGGGCAGGGCAAGAGACCCAGTACTTC. This chain links TRBV27 with TRBJ2-5, with D possibly TRBD1 on 5 matching bases. The germline V gene encodes CDR1 MNHEY and CDR2 SMNVEV (reference sequence). V was shortened by 1 base and J by 2 bases, with 14 bases between the two germline ends. This CDR3 has 16 residues.

This chain links TRBV19 with TRBJ1-1; D gene ambiguous. Per germline, CDR1 LNHDA and CDR2 SQIVND (reference sequence). The CDR3 length is 14 residues. The ends were cut back, 8 bases at V and 4 bases at J, with 17 bases in the middle. The CDR3 coding sequence is TGTGCCAGTGTGCAGGTCCCCTCAGGCACTGAAGCTTTCTTT. Translated, it gives CASVQVPSGTEAFF.

The V call is TRBV28, the J call TRBJ2-5; D not resolved. The CDR3 covers 14 residues. The germline V gene has CDR1 MDHEN and CDR2 SYDVKM. Trimming cost V 7 bases and J 4 bases, with 16 bases left between them. The CDR3: CASTTQGLVETQYF. The CDR3 DNA reads as TGTGCCAGCACCACTCAAGGGCTAGTAGAGACCCAGTACTTC.

V and J are TRBV28 and TRBJ2-1; TRBD1 matches at 7 bases. Germline assignment: CDR1 MDHEN and CDR2 SYDVKM. CDR3 length: 17 amino acids. Trimming took 3 bases from V and 3 from J; bases not matched to a gene: 11. This CDR3 reads CASSFPRGKGSYNEQFF. Written as DNA, the CDR3 is TGTGCCAGCAGTTTTCCCAGGGGGAAAGGTAGCTACAATGAGCAGTTCTTC.

This clone has a handful of counts. This chain uses TRBV4-1 with TRBJ2-2; the D is unclear. This CDR3 region has 12 residues. V lost 4 bases and J 7 bases, leaving 7 bases between the germline ends. The germline CDR1 and CDR2 sequences are MGHRA and YSYEKL. The CDR3 coding sequence is TGCGCCAGCAGCCCCCTTAGCGGGGAGCTGTTTTTT. Amino acids: CASSPLSGELFF.

This chain uses TRBV28 with TRBJ1-3, with a weak D call TRBD1 (6 bases). The V end lost 3 bases, the J end lost 3 bases, and 9 bases lay between the germline ends. Germline V lookup: CDR1 MDHEN, CDR2 SYDVKM. The CDR3 sequence is 14 residues long. The CDR3 DNA reads as TGTGCCAGCAGTTTTAGGGGGGGTGGAAACACCATATATTTT. Translating it yields CASSFRGGGNTIYF.

The rearrangement links TRBV7-3 to TRBJ2-3; 13 bases are shared with TRBD2. The J segment lost 10 bases and the V segment lost 5 bases, leaving 6 bases of the junction unmatched. CDR1 is SGHTA, CDR2 FQGTGA, per germline. The CDR3 runs to 14 residues. The CDR3 sequence is CASSPGLAGSAQYF. CDR3 coding DNA: TGTGCCAGCAGCCCGGGACTAGCGGGATCGGCGCAGTATTTT.

This clone has a single count. The V and J genes are TRBV28 and TRBJ2-2; 9 bases line up with TRBD1. This CDR3 contains 16 residues. The ends lost 1 base at V and 3 bases at J; junction bases unmatched: 3. Germline V CDR1 and CDR2: MDHEN, SYDVKM. CDR3 in amino acids: CASSLFGTGYTGELFF. CDR3 coding DNA: TGTGCCAGCAGTTTATTCGGGACAGGGTACACCGGGGAGCTGTTTTTT.

In this sample, this clone is medium-sized. The chain recombines TRBV4-3 with TRBJ1-2, with D perhaps TRBD1 (6 bases). CDR1 and CDR2 from the germline V gene are LGHNA and YSLEER. Trimming shortened V by 2 bases and J by 8 bases, and 18 bases separated the two germline ends. This CDR3 region has 15 residues. The CDR3 sequence: CASSQITQGAGGYTF. The DNA for the CDR3 is TGCGCCAGCAGCCAAATCACACAGGGTGCCGGAGGCTACACCTTC.

The J gene is TRBJ2-3, the V gene TRBV7-2, with 10 bases identical to TRBD2. The trim removed 4 bases at V and 2 bases at J, leaving 9 bases unmatched. The CDR3 loop spans 17 amino acids. The germline V gene encodes CDR1 SGHTA and CDR2 FQGNSA. The CDR3 coding sequence is TGTGCCAGCAGCTATTGGACTAGCGGAGGACCCACAGATACGCAGTATTTT. Protein product: CASSYWTSGGPTDTQYF.

Here the CDR3 reads CATSDRGYEQYF. The CDR3 DNA reads as TGTGCCACCAGCGACAGAGGCTACGAGCAGTACTTC. The rearrangement uses TRBV15 and TRBJ2-7; TRBD1 is a possible D gene (5 bases). The CDR3 has 12 residues. CDR1 and CDR2 (germline): LNHNV, YYDKDF (reference sequence). V was cut by 5 bases and J by 3 bases, with 8 bases left in between.

The genes are TRBV4-1 and TRBJ2-2; 10 bases are shared with TRBD2. This CDR3 region has 16 residues. V was clipped by 0 bases and J by 5 bases; unmatched bases: 3. The V gene's germline CDR1 is MGHRA and CDR2 YSYEKL. This CDR3 reads CASSQDLAGETGELFF. CDR3 nucleotides: TGCGCCAGCAGCCAAGATCTAGCGGGAGAAACCGGGGAGCTGTTTTTT.

This clone has only one observation. The genes are TRBV4-1 and TRBJ1-1; weak D call: TRBD1 (5 bases). The germline V gene has CDR1 MGHRA and CDR2 YSYEKL. Between the trimmed V and J ends, which lost 3 bases and 7 bases, there was a span of 12 bases. The length of the CDR3 is 13 residues. CDR3 DNA: TGCGCCAGCAGCCATACAGGAAACGTTGAAGCTTTCTTT. Protein sequence: CASSHTGNVEAFF.

V usage is TRBV5-4 and J usage is TRBJ2-3; D possibly corresponds to TRBD1 (5 bases). V was trimmed by 6 bases and J by 7 bases, leaving 18 bases between them. The germline V gene encodes CDR1 SGHNT and CDR2 YYREEE (reference sequence). This CDR3 contains 14 residues. CDR3 loop: CASTDTLDKYTQYF. For the CDR3, the DNA is TGTGCCAGCACCGACACCCTGGACAAGTATACGCAGTATTTT.

The V gene is TRBV19, the J gene TRBJ1-2; TRBD1 is a possible D gene (6 bases). Germline V gene data show CDR1 as LNHDA and CDR2 as SQIVND (reference sequence). Trimming pared 5 bases from V and 4 bases from J, leaving 17 bases between. CDR3 length: 15 residues. CDR3 DNA: TGTGCCAGTAGTCCACCTACAGGGACCTTCTATGGCTACACCTTC. Residues: CASSPPTGTFYGYTF. Based on the CDR3 plus reference TRBV19 and TRBJ1-2, the full variable domain is DGGITQSPKYLFRKEGQNVTLSCEQNLNHDAMYWYRQDPGQGLRLIYYSQIVNDFQKGDIAEGYSVSREKKESFPLTVTSAQKNPTAFYLCASSPPTGTFYGYTFGSGTRLTVV.

This chain joins TRBV5-1 and TRBJ2-3, with 9 bases that match TRBD2. This CDR3 has 19 residues. Germline CDR1 and CDR2: SGHRS and YFSETQ. V lost 1 base and J lost 4; bases outside the gene matches: 16. CDR3 bases: TGCGCCAGCAGCTTGCAGCGGGAGGTTTGGGGGAGCCAAGCAGATACGCAGTATTTT. It encodes CASSLQREVWGSQADTQYF. Together with reference TRBV5-1 and TRBJ2-3, the CDR3 gives the full variable domain: KAGVTQTPRYLIKTRGQQVTLSCSPISGHRSVSWYQQTPGQGLQFLFEYFSETQRNKGNFPGRFSGRQFSNSRSEMNVSTLELGDSALYLCASSLQREVWGSQADTQYFGPGTRLTVL.

The chain couples TRBV27 to TRBJ2-7; perhaps TRBD1 as D (6 bases). The CDR3 sequence is 14 residues long. V gave up 3 bases and J gave up 6 bases, with 15 bases separating them. Germline V gene data show CDR1 as MNHEY and CDR2 as SMNVEV (reference sequence). Here the CDR3 DNA reads TGTGCCAGCAGTTTTGGGGGTGGACAGACCGAGCAGTACTTC. Protein product: CASSFGGGQTEQYF.

Here the CDR3 reads CSVFLAGAEDTQYF. The DNA of the CDR3 is TGCAGCGTTTTTTTAGCGGGAGCGGAAGATACGCAGTATTTT. The chain joins TRBV29-1 to TRBJ2-3; 9 bases fit TRBD2. This CDR3 comprises 14 residues. The V segment lost 5 bases and the J segment 5 bases; nucleotides outside the gene matches: 8. Germline V gene data show CDR1 as SQVTM and CDR2 as ANQGSEA.

CDR3 in amino acids: CASSWTSGSSYNEQFF. The DNA for the CDR3 is TGTGCCAGCAGCTGGACTAGCGGGAGCTCCTACAATGAGCAGTTCTTC. This chain links TRBV11-2 with TRBJ2-1; 13 bases line up with TRBD2. CDR1 SGHAT and CDR2 FQNNGV come from the germline V gene. The CDR3 runs to 16 residues. Trimming took 4 bases from V and 0 from J; bases not matched to a gene: 0.

The chain uses TRBV27 and TRBJ2-7, with no clear D. Trimming cost V 2 bases and J 6 bases, with 11 bases left between them. Germline V gene sequence: CDR1 MNHEY, CDR2 SMNVEV (reference sequence). This CDR3 is built from 13 residues. The CDR3 DNA sequence: TGTGCCAGCAGTTTAATTTTCGCAGGCGAGCAGTACTTC. It codes for CASSLIFAGEQYF.

The V gene is TRBV6-5, the J gene TRBJ2-7; 9 bases line up with TRBD1. This CDR3 is built from 15 residues. V dropped 1 base and J dropped 5; count of bases not matched to a gene: 6. Per the germline V gene, CDR1 is MNHEY and CDR2 is SVGAGI. The CDR3 nucleotides read TGTGCCAGCAGTTACTTCCCGGGACAGGGTAACGAGCAGTACTTC. It translates to CASSYFPGQGNEQYF.

This rearrangement joins TRBV7-6 to TRBJ1-1, with D maybe TRBD1 (6 bases). With 6 bases removed from V and 1 base from J, the gap between germline ends came to 24 bases. The CDR3 length is 18 residues. Germline-derived CDR1 and CDR2 are SGHVS and FNYEAQ. The DNA of the CDR3 is TGTGCCAGCAGGGCCCTCCGGGACAATTGGTCTGAGAACACTGAAGCTTTCTTT. Translation gives CASRALRDNWSENTEAFF.

V is TRBV4-3 and J is TRBJ1-2; 11 bases are shared with TRBD1. The CDR3 totals 15 residues. Germline V gene data show CDR1 as LGHNA and CDR2 as YSLEER. With 5 bases clipped from V and 4 bases from J, the junction kept 6 bases outside the gene matches. The CDR3 nucleotides are TGCGCCAGCAGCTTTGGACAGGGGGCGGCCTATGGCTACACCTTC. Its protein is CASSFGQGAAYGYTF.

V is TRBV5-4 and J is TRBJ1-1; D perhaps matches TRBD1 (6 bases). V was trimmed by 2 bases and J by 5 bases, leaving 7 bases between them. Germline CDR1 reads SGHNT; CDR2 reads YYREEE (reference sequence). CDR3 size: 12 residues. The CDR3 nucleotides read TGTGCCAGCAGCTTACAGGGAACTGAAGCTTTCTTT. It codes for CASSLQGTEAFF.

The chain combines TRBV7-9 with TRBJ2-1, with 9 bases aligning to TRBD2. Germline loops: CDR1 SEHNR, CDR2 FQNEAQ (reference sequence). Losses at the gene ends were 5 bases for V and 4 bases for J; bases not matched to a gene: 9. The CDR3 is made up of 16 amino acids. CDR3 DNA: TGTGCCAGCAGCCAAGAGGCTAGCGGGGCATACAATGAGCAGTTCTTC. This gives the protein CASSQEASGAYNEQFF.

The V call is TRBV27, the J call TRBJ2-5, with TRBD1 identical over 7 bases. This CDR3 comprises 19 residues. V lost 1 base and J lost 7; bases outside the gene matches: 21. CDR1 MNHEY and CDR2 SMNVEV come from the germline V gene (reference sequence). DNA for the CDR3: TGTGCCAGCAGTTTATATGACCCACACAGGGGAAAATCCTCAGGGACCCAGTACTTC. It specifies CASSLYDPHRGKSSGTQYF.

This chain joins TRBV5-6 and TRBJ1-1, with D possibly TRBD1 on 6 matching bases. The V end was cut by 0 bases, the J end by 1 base, with 10 bases between. From germline, CDR1 is SGHDT and CDR2 YYEEEE. The CDR3 runs to 15 residues. In DNA, the CDR3 is TGTGCCAGCAGCTTGGAGGGCAGGGGGAACACTGAAGCTTTCTTT. It codes for CASSLEGRGNTEAFF.